The 13 T cell receptor beta chains below come from one sample, sequenced in a study of cytomegalovirus exposure and HLA in healthy donors. The PCR employed 60 Vbeta primers together with 13 Jbeta primers. Assay: immunoSEQ multiplex PCR; the TCRdb copy retains only in-frame clones and omits some. The repertoire holds around 100,000 clones, with roughly 80% as singletons. Source material: PBMCs. These receptors were obtained from a man aged 25 to 45 in good health and CMV-seropositive.

V is TRBV5-5 and J is TRBJ1-1; possibly TRBD1 for D (6 bases). Germline V lookup: CDR1 SGHKS, CDR2 YYEKEE (reference sequence). V lost 2 bases, J lost 1 base, and 15 bases lay in between. The CDR3 totals 16 residues. As DNA, the CDR3 is TGTGCCAGCAGCTTCAGGGACACTCGTCCGAACACTGAAGCTTTCTTT. This sequence encodes CASSFRDTRPNTEAFF.

The V and J genes are TRBV27 and TRBJ1-2; 11 bases match TRBD1. Per the germline V gene, CDR1 is MNHEY and CDR2 is SMNVEV (reference sequence). CDR3 length equals 15 residues. V lost 5 bases, J lost 4 bases, and 6 bases stayed unmatched. The CDR3 loop is CASSTRTGGLYGYTF. The CDR3 region has the DNA TGTGCCAGCAGTACCCGGACAGGGGGCCTCTATGGCTACACCTTC.

The rearrangement uses TRBV6-1 and TRBJ2-2; weak D call: TRBD2 (5 bases). Trimming shortened V by 7 bases and J by 0 bases, and 9 bases separated the two germline ends. The CDR3 loop spans 14 amino acids. The germline CDR1 and CDR2 sequences are MNHNS and SASEGT. This CDR3 reads CASKERTNTGELFF. The DNA for the CDR3 is TGTGCCAGCAAGGAGCGGACGAACACCGGGGAGCTGTTTTTT.

This clone was seen once. The chain links TRBV4-1 to TRBJ2-7; possible D gene TRBD1, 6 bases. The length of the CDR3 is 15 residues. CDR1 MGHRA and CDR2 YSYEKL come from the germline V gene. Trimming pared 2 bases from V and 2 bases from J, leaving 13 bases between. CDR3 region: CASSQRTGTPYEQYV. The CDR3 nucleotides are TGCGCCAGCAGCCAAAGGACCGGGACACCCTACGAGCAGTACGTC.

The V call is TRBV5-4, the J call TRBJ2-2, with D perhaps matching TRBD2 (7 bases). The V end lost 3 bases, the J end lost 4 bases, and 16 bases lay between the germline ends. This CDR3 region has 16 residues. Germline-derived CDR1 and CDR2 are SGHNT and YYREEE (reference sequence). The CDR3 DNA sequence: TGTGCCAGCAGCTCCTCCGGGGGGCCAGGCACCGGGGAGCTGTTTTTT. Amino acids: CASSSSGGPGTGELFF. Drawing the rest from reference TRBV5-4 and TRBJ2-2, the complete variable domain is ETGVTQSPTHLIKTRGQQVTLRCSSQSGHNTVSWYQQALGQGPQFIFQYYREEENGRGNFPPRFSGLQFPNYSSELNVNALELDDSALYLCASSSSGGPGTGELFFGEGSRLTVL.

The rearrangement links TRBV29-1 to TRBJ2-7; maybe TRBD1 (6 bases). V was trimmed by 1 base and J by 2 bases, leaving 9 bases between them. The CDR3 has 13 amino acids. Germline CDR1 SQVTM, CDR2 ANQGSEA. The CDR3 loop reads CSVEVDRPYEQYF. In DNA form, the CDR3 reads TGCAGCGTTGAAGTGGACAGACCCTACGAGCAGTACTTC.

This sequence joins TRBV11-2 and TRBJ2-1; 11 bases line up with TRBD2. The CDR3 sequence is 17 residues long. The V gene end was trimmed by 5 bases and the J gene end by 4 bases; junction bases not matched to a gene: 10. Germline loops: CDR1 SGHAT, CDR2 FQNNGV. CDR3 in amino acids: CASSLRPGLAVYNEQFF. In nucleotides, the CDR3 is TGTGCCAGCAGCCTCCGACCGGGACTAGCGGTATACAATGAGCAGTTCTTC. The full variable domain, its missing parts supplied by reference TRBV11-2 and TRBJ2-1, is EAGVAQSPRYKIIEKRQSVAFWCNPISGHATLYWYQQILGQGPKLLIQFQNNGVVDDSQLPKDRFSAERLKGVDSTLKIQPAKLEDSAVYLCASSLRPGLAVYNEQFFGPGTRLTVL.

The CDR3 reads CASSYSRDRASSGYTF. The DNA of the CDR3 is TGTGCCAGCAGTTACTCGAGGGACAGGGCAAGTAGTGGCTACACCTTC. V is TRBV6-6 and J is TRBJ1-2; 9 nucleotides align to TRBD1. The CDR3 extends over 16 amino acids. The germline CDR1 and CDR2 sequences are MNHNY and SVGAGI (reference sequence). V lost 0 bases, J lost 7 bases, and 9 bases stayed unmatched.

The rearrangement links TRBV11-2 to TRBJ1-4; D perhaps matches TRBD1 (5 bases). This CDR3 comprises 15 residues. Trimming removed 1 base at V and 8 bases at J, with 14 bases between. CDR1 is SGHAT, CDR2 FQNNGV, per germline. CDR3 DNA sequence: TGTGCCAGCAGCTTAGGATTGGCAGGGTACGAAAAACTGTTTTTT. It yields the protein CASSLGLAGYEKLFF.

The genes are TRBV10-3 and TRBJ2-3, with D possibly being TRBD2 (6 bases). V lost 0 bases and J 2 bases, leaving 6 bases between the germline ends. Germline values: CDR1 ENHRY, CDR2 SYGVKD. The CDR3 is 14 residues long. The DNA for the CDR3 is TGTGCCATCAGTGAGTCACTAGCCACAGATACGCAGTATTTT. As protein: CAISESLATDTQYF.

The chain joins TRBV7-9 to TRBJ1-2, with D perhaps TRBD1 (6 bases). Trimming took off 2 bases at V and 2 bases at J, with 12 bases between the two ends. This CDR3 contains 15 residues. Germline-derived CDR1 and CDR2 are SEHNR and FQNEAQ (reference sequence). The CDR3 nucleotides are TGTGCCAGCAGCTTACACACAGGGCCCAACTATGGCTACACCTTC. Translated: CASSLHTGPNYGYTF.

This rearrangement joins TRBV19 to TRBJ2-7, with D possibly TRBD1 on 6 matching bases. The CDR3 sequence is 14 residues long. V shed 5 bases and J shed 3 bases, with 14 bases lying between them. Germline CDR1 and CDR2: LNHDA and SQIVND (reference sequence). CDR3 sequence reads: CASSPRQAHYEQYF. The CDR3, as DNA: TGTGCCAGTAGTCCAAGACAGGCCCACTACGAGCAGTACTTC.

This sequence joins TRBV5-4 and TRBJ2-5; 13 bases fit TRBD2. CDR3 length: 16 residues. The V gene end was trimmed by 4 bases and the J gene end by 1 base; junction bases not matched to a gene: 4. Germline CDR1 is SGHNT and CDR2 is YYREEE (reference sequence). The chain's CDR3 is CASSPGLAGAQETQYF. In DNA form, the CDR3 reads TGTGCCAGCAGCCCCGGACTAGCGGGGGCCCAAGAGACCCAGTACTTC.